This entry features one TCR beta chain sequence. Its specificity is not known. This record comes from a study of shared clonotypes between healthy human individuals. General study findings and limits: Compared with memory subsets, naive subsets generally had larger estimated richness. Among four donors, approximately 5.4% of naive CD4 clonotypes were found in common. Among non-shared clonotypes, generation probabilities were lower than among those shared by all four donors. Sequencing depth was expected to influence donor clonotype sharing.

The germline gives CDR1 MDHEN, CDR2 SYDVKM. Trimming removed 2 bases at V and 3 bases at J, with 11 bases between. The CDR3 consists of 14 residues. Some clones are missing from TCRdb's copy, which holds only in-frame ones; the method was immunoSEQ multiplex PCR. The sample has about 2 million clones, 95% seen once. The sample was naive CD4+ T cells sorted from blood. Specified subset: CD45RA+ positively selected. This TCR was recovered from a man younger than 30 in good health. This chain links TRBV28 with TRBJ2-7; perhaps TRBD1 as D (5 bases). This CDR3 is CASSLARAHYEQYF. CDR3 DNA sequence: TGTGCCAGCAGTTTAGCCAGGGCCCACTACGAGCAGTACTTC.